This T cell receptor (beta chain) was recovered during a study of TIL therapy for anti-PD-1-resistant metastatic lung cancer. Study context: Median tumor mutation burden was roughly 1.4 mutations per megabase.

Only one count was recorded for this clone. Sample time point: pre-treatment sample, taken before nivolumab and TIL therapy. Tumor tissue came from excised metastases, mostly pleural nodules or supraclavicular lymph nodes. Sequencing used immunoSEQ v3. Sequencing depth was around 1.9 million read pairs for survey level, 5-6 million for deep. Clones were sequenced by immunoSEQ multiplex PCR, and TCRdb holds only the in-frame ones, with some missing. The repertoire holds 50,000 or so clones, with over 65% as singletons. Germline V gene sequence: CDR1 GTSNPN, CDR2 SVGIG (reference sequence). The V and J ends lost 3 bases and 3 bases respectively, with 8 bases between them. The CDR3 loop spans 13 amino acids.

The sequence was collected from a person between 25 and 80 years old with non-small cell lung cancer. The V and J genes are TRBV30 and TRBJ1-4, with D hard to call. The source was tumor tissue, collected at baseline. CDR3 nucleotides: TGTGCCTGGAGAGCGGACGCTAATGAAAAACTGTTTTTT. Translation: CAWRADANEKLFF.